This record concerns one TCR beta chain sequence. The record originates from a study of T cells expressing NK-cell markers. TCR beta cDNA was made by 5'RACE template switching with UMIs. From its re-call of the 5' RACE reads, TCRdb lists each CDR3 protein once, without DNA. This table lists almost 450,000 distinct CDR3 sequences. The clonotype was recovered from a woman between 18 and 75 years old in good health. Sequencing was done on a sample of blood T cells: a sorted CD56 or NKG2C T cell subset, CD4+ or CD8+ T cells, or bulk PBMC T cells (not recorded which).

This CDR3 is CASSFDWTTEQYF. The V call is TRBV5-4, the J call TRBJ2-7. The V gene's germline CDR1 is SGHNT and CDR2 YYREEE (reference sequence). This CDR3 is built from 13 residues.